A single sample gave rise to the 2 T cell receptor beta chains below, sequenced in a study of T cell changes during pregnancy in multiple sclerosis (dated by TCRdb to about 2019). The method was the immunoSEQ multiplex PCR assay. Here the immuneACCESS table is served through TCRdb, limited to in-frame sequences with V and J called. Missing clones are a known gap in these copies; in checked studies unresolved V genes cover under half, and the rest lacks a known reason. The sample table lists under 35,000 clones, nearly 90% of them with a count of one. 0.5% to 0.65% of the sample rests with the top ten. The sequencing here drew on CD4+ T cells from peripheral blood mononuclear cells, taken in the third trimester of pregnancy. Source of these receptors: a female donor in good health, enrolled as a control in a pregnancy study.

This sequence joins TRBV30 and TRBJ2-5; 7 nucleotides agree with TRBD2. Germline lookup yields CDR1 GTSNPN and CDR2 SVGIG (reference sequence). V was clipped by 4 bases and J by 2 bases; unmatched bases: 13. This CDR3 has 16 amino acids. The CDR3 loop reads CAWKGEREPFQETQYF. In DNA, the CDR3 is TGTGCCTGGAAGGGTGAGCGGGAACCCTTTCAAGAGACCCAGTACTTC.

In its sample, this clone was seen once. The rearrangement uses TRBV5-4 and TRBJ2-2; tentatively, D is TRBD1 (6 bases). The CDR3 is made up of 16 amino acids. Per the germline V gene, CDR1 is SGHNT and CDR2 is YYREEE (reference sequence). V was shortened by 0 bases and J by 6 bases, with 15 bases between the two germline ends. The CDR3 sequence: CASSLVGLGGAGELFF. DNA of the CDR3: TGTGCCAGCAGCTTGGTGGGGCTAGGGGGAGCCGGGGAGCTGTTTTTT.